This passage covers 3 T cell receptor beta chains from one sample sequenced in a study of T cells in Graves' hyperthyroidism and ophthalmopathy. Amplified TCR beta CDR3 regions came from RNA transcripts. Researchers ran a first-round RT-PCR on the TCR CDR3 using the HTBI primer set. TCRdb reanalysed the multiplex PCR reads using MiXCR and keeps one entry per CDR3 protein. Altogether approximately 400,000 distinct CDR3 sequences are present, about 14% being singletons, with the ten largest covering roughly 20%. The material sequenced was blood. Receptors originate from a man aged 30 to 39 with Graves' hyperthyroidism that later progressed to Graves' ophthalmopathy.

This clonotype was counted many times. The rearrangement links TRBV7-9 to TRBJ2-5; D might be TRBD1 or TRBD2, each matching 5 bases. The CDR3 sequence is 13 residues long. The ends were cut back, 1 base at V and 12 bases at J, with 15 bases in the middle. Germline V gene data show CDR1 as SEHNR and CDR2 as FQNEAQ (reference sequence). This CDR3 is CASSLGPGPPEYF. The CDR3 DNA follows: TGTGCCAGCAGCTTAGGCCCGGGACCACCGGAGTACTTC.

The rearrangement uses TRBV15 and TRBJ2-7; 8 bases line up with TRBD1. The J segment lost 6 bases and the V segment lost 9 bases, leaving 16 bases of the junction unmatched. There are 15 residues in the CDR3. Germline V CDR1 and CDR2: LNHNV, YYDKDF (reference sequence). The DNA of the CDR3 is TGTGCCACGACGCCCAGCCGGACAGGGAGCTCCGAGCAGTACTTC. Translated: CATTPSRTGSSEQYF.

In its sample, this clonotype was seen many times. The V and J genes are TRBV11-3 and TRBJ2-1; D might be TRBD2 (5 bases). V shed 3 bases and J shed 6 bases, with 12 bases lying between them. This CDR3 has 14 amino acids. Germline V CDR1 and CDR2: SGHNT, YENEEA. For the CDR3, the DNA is TGTGCCAGCAGCTTTAATGTAGGGAGCAATGAGCAGTTCTTC. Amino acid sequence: CASSFNVGSNEQFF.